This T cell receptor beta chain comes out of a study of blood T cells in healthy people across ages. Germline V gene sequence: CDR1 MGHRA, CDR2 YSYEKL. With 3 bases clipped from V and 5 bases from J, the junction kept 8 bases outside the gene matches. The CDR3 consists of 16 residues. Next came a second PCR, run for 7 to 11 cycles, which used a sample-barcoded 5' primer along with a J-beta primer mix. TCRdb reprocessed the 5' RACE reads with MiXCR, giving one entry per CDR3 protein. Among around 650,000 distinct CDR3 sequences listed, 32% were seen once. The chain has TRBV4-1 and TRBJ2-5; 11 bases fit TRBD1. The sample was blood. The sequence derives from a woman over 75 in good health. CDR3 DNA sequence: TGCGCCAGCAGCCAGGCGGACAGGGGGCTTTATGAGACCCAGTACTTC. It is translated as CASSQADRGLYETQYF.